Shown below are 4 T cell receptor beta chains from a single sample sequenced in a study of cytomegalovirus exposure and HLA in healthy donors. Primers: 60 Vbeta forward and 13 Jbeta reverse. Profiling relied on immunoSEQ multiplex PCR, and the TCRdb table lists in-frame clones only, not all of them. The sample yields fewer than 250,000 clones, 70% to 85% seen once. The sequenced material came from PBMCs. The receptors come from a male donor in good health and CMV-seronegative.

The chain carries TRBV9 and TRBJ1-2; no firm D call. The CDR3 totals 12 residues. The germline V and J ends were trimmed by 2 bases and 3 bases, with 5 bases remaining between them. CDR1 and CDR2 from the germline V gene are SGDLS and YYNGEE. The CDR3 loop reads CASSVSDYGYTF. The CDR3 DNA reads as TGTGCCAGCAGCGTTTCAGACTATGGCTACACCTTC.

The genes are TRBV4-2 and TRBJ1-2; D uncertain. CDR1 and CDR2 from the germline V gene are LGHNA and YNFKEQ. Trimming left V 0 bases short and J 7 bases short, with 9 bases between. This CDR3 is built from 13 residues. The CDR3 coding sequence is TGTGCCAGCAGCCAAGATAGTGTCCCTGGCTACACCTTC. Protein: CASSQDSVPGYTF.

The CDR3 bases are TGTGCCAGCAGCTCGCACGGGACATCAAAAGAGACCCAGTACTTC. It specifies CASSSHGTSKETQYF. The chain joins TRBV7-9 to TRBJ2-5; tentative D call: TRBD1 (6 bases). V lost 4 bases, J lost 3 bases, and 15 bases lay in between. This CDR3 comprises 15 residues. The germline V gene encodes CDR1 SEHNR and CDR2 FQNEAQ (reference sequence).

The chain uses TRBV6-1 and TRBJ2-5, with D perhaps TRBD1 (5 bases). CDR3 length: 11 amino acids. The germline gives CDR1 MNHNS, CDR2 SASEGT. V gave up 7 bases and J gave up 4 bases, with 7 bases separating them. Here the CDR3 DNA reads TGTGCCAGCACCAGGGTAGAGACCCAGTACTTC. Its protein is CASTRVETQYF.